This section outlines one TCR beta chain sequence together with its context. This clone was recorded only once. Its antigen is currently not known. Base qualities are not at hand, and no much larger clone is one base apart. The data are from a study of blood T cell repertoires in COVID-19 (dated by TCRdb to between 2020 and 2021). About the full investigation: Samples covering the acute and convalescent phases of COVID-19 were provided by collaborators in the United States, Italy and Spain. The dataset comprised deeply sampled blood TCRbeta repertoires from subjects exposed to, actively infected with, or recovered from COVID-19. Sample metadata almost always included a de-identified subject ID, COVID-19 status, age in years and sex. The samples were drawn from two sources: the first 160 participants of the ongoing ImmuneRACE study, and 1,200 or so subjects contributed by 6 global collaborators. The prospective study material was composed of cDNA or gDNA derived from T cells, B-cell-depleted T cells, or PBMCs. Where available, HLA class I and class II types were taken from metadata supplied by the sample provider and were not determined by assay-based typing. The repertoires were released in a freely available public database meant as a resource for research on the immune response to SARS-CoV-2. General findings and caveats noted by the study authors: How much clinical and demographic metadata was included differed by source and by participant, and the metadata was provided uncurated.

Each collaborating institution followed its own protocols to collect whole blood in K2EDTA tubes. For TCRbeta analysis, collaborators shipped samples as frozen whole blood, isolated PBMCs, or DNA extracted from either of those sample types. The cysteine opens and the phenylalanine closes a CDR3 of 15 amino acids. The read is trimmed to its CDR3 DNA, 45 bases read in frame from base 1. The germline ends are 20 bases apart after V is trimmed by 5 bases and J by 9 bases. Based on the germline V gene, the CDR1 and CDR2 sequences are SGHAT and FQNNGV. The immunoSEQ Assay, a bias-controlled multiplex PCR, was used to amplify TCRbeta CDR3 regions from genomic DNA. Turning to the authors' computational methods: The number of nucleated cells in each sample was estimated by amplification of reference gene primers within the assay. To quantify the absolute abundance of each unique TCRbeta CDR3 rearrangement, sequence reads were collapsed and filtered. For each sample, productive Simpson clonality was calculated by taking the square root of Simpson's diversity index across productive rearrangements. As stored in TCRdb, this immuneACCESS dataset retains in-frame rearrangements with V and J assigned. A fraction of the clones does not appear; measured against another copy, unresolved V genes explain less than half of the discrepancy, and the remainder lacks a known reason. V, J and clone size are those of that table, while D and trimming were read from the DNA. The sample table lists 200,000 or so clones, around 77% of them with a count of one. The top ten clonotypes cover approximately 15% of the sample.

Material: peripheral blood. The chain links TRBV11-2 with TRBJ2-1; perhaps TRBD2 is the D gene, with 6 bases matching. The origin of this receptor is a man aged 60 to 75 with active or convalescent COVID-19. CDR3 loop: CASSRLGRDSTEQFF. The DNA sequence is TGTGCCAGCAGCCGACTCGGGCGGGATAGTACTGAGCAGTTCTTC.